The entry that follows covers one T cell receptor beta chain sequence. Its antigen is unknown. No base quality values were provided; no much bigger clone lies one nucleotide off. The immunoSEQ Assay, a bias-controlled multiplex PCR, was used to amplify TCRbeta CDR3 regions from genomic DNA. For the original study's pipeline: Within the assay, amplification of reference gene primers was used to estimate how many nucleated cells each sample contained. Sequence reads were collapsed and filtered to measure the absolute abundance of every unique TCRbeta CDR3 rearrangement. For each sample, productive Simpson clonality was calculated by taking the square root of Simpson's diversity index across productive rearrangements. The table was pulled from immuneACCESS by TCRdb, which kept in-frame rearrangements only. Such tables lose some clones; where checked, under half of the loss comes from unresolved V genes, and the rest has no known cause. The V and J calls and clone size come from that table; D and trimming were worked out from the DNA. This sample gives approximately 230,000 clones in total; 70% to 90% of them show up just once. The ten largest clonotypes hold more than 1.5% of the sample.

These data belong to a study of blood T cell repertoires in COVID-19 (dated by TCRdb to 2018 to 2021). Looking at the study overall: Collaborator samples came from the United States, Italy and Spain and covered acute and convalescent phases of COVID-19. The material from the prospective study consisted of cDNA or gDNA derived from T cells, B-cell-depleted T cells, or PBMCs. Subjects who had been exposed to COVID-19, were actively infected with it, or had recovered from it provided the deeply sampled blood TCRbeta repertoires that made up the dataset. The repertoires were released in a freely available public database meant as a resource for research on the immune response to SARS-CoV-2. Samples were obtained from the ongoing ImmuneRACE study (first 160 participants) and from over 1,000 subjects provided by 6 global collaborators. The sample metadata nearly always contained a de-identified subject ID, COVID-19 status, age in years and sex. Where available, HLA class I and class II types were taken from metadata supplied by the sample provider and were not determined by assay-based typing.

Findings and caveats that apply to the study as a whole: How much clinical and demographic metadata was included differed by source and by participant, and the metadata was provided uncurated.

Including cysteine and phenylalanine, the CDR3 has 14 amino acids. Of the read, only the CDR3 DNA is kept; its 42 bases are in frame from base 1. CDR1 and CDR2 are drawn from the germline V gene: KGHSH, LQKENI. Trimming removed 3 bases from V and 3 bases from J; the gene matches leave 5 bases unexplained. Enrolling through a virtual design, the prospective study's participants ranged in age from about 18 to 89 years and lived across roughly 24 United States geographic areas. In the prospective study, participants were assigned to cohorts based on the clinical history participants reported in a screening survey and a study questionnaire. ImmuneRACE Cohort 3 recovered participants were defined by two consecutive negative NP/OP PCR tests, healthcare professional clearance, or symptom resolution. In the prospective study, whole blood, serum and a nasopharyngeal or oropharyngeal swab were collected from each participant by mobile phlebotomists. Participants in the prospective study had the option to provide additional blood draws and questionnaires over a roughly two-month period. Before DNA extraction, blood samples from the prospective study were shipped at room temperature or frozen.

The source is a middle-aged man who had recovered from COVID-19. The rearranged segments are TRBV18 and TRBJ2-7, and TRBD1 aligns with 7 junction nucleotides. Sequencing used PBMCs or T cells enriched from blood (not recorded which). The CDR3 loop reads CASSPPTGHYEQYF. The base sequence is TGTGCCAGCTCACCCCCGACAGGGCACTACGAGCAGTACTTC.